This T cell receptor (beta chain) was identified in a study of OX40 agonist ivuxolimab in advanced cancers. About the research overall: Each dose-escalation patient presented with hepatocellular carcinoma, melanoma, renal cell or head and neck cancer.

V gave up 1 base and J gave up 6 bases, with 12 bases separating them. Per germline, CDR1 LNHDA and CDR2 SQIVND (reference sequence). CDR3 length: 14 residues. Generated by immunoSEQ multiplex PCR, the TCRdb table keeps only in-frame clones and is missing some. The data hold roughly 68,000 clones, with 80% to 90% observed a single time. A remark on this clone: The sample holds other DNA sequences that translate to the same CDR3.

The V call is TRBV19, the J call TRBJ1-1; a weak D match, TRBD1 (6 bases). Sample: CD4+ or CD8+ T cells sorted from blood, taken in a trial of the OX40 agonist ivuxolimab. This clonotype was obtained from an adult with an advanced solid tumor such as melanoma, head and neck, liver or kidney cancer. The DNA of the CDR3 is TGTGCCAGTAGTATAGGGCAGGGGTTACCTGAAGCTTTCTTT. Protein: CASSIGQGLPEAFF.